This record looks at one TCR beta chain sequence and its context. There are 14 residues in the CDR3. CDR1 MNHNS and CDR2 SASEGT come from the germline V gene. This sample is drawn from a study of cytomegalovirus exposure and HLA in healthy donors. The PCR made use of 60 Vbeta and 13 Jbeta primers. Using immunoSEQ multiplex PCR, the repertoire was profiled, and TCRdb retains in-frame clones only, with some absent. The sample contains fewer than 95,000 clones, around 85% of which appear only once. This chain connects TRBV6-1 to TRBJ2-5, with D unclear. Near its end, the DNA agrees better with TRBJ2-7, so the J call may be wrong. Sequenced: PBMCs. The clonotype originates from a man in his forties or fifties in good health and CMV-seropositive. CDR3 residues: CASSEGYRSYEQYF. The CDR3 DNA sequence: TGTGCCAGCAGTGAAGGATACAGATCCTACGAGCAGTACTTC.